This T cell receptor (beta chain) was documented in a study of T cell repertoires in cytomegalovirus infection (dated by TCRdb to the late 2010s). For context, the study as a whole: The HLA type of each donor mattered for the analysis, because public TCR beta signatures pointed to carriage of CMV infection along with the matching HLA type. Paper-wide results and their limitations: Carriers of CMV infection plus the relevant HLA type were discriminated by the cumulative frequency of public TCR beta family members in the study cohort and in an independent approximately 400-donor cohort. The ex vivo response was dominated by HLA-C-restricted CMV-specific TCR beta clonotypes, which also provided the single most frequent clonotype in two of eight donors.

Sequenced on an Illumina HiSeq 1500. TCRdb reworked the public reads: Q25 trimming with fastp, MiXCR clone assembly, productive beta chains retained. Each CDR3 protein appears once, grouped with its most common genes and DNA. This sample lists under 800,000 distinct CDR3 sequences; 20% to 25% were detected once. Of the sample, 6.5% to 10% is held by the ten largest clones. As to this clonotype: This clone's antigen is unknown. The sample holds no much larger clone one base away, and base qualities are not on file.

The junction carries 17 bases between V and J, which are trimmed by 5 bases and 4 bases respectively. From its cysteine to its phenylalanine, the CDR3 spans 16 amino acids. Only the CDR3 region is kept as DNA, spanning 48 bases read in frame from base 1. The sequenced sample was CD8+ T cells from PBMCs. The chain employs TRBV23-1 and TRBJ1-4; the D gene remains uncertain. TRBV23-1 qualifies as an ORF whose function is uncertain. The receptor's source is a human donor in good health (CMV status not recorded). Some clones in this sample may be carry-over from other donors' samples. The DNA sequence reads TGCGCCAGCAGTGCGCTCACGCGACCGATTAATGAAAAACTGTTTTTT. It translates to CASSALTRPINEKLFF.